This T cell receptor beta chain was identified during a study of beta chain features in type 1 diabetes. On the study more broadly: Patients shared similar age, gender and cell yields with healthy donors. Study-wide findings and caveats: Reduced insertions and increased deletions marked VDJ junctions in type 1 diabetes patients. Researchers report that Type 1 diabetes patients had moderately but significantly shorter TCRB CDR3s across all four CD4+ subsets.

Regarding this clone: Antigen unknown.

Sorting of CD4+ naive, central memory, regulatory and stem cell-like memory cells was performed via CD45RO/CCR7/CD25/CD127/CD95/CD27. Sorting gave populations that all exceeded 95% purity. Trimming at V came to 6 bases and at J to 4 bases, leaving 2 bases not matched to a gene. Germline-derived CDR1 and CDR2 are SNHLY and FYNNEI. CDR3 size: 13 residues. Since all of the isolated RNA was reverse transcribed, expressed TCRB transcripts were what got sequenced. The table came from immunoSEQ multiplex PCR; TCRdb's copy has only in-frame clones and leaves some out. The top ten clones hold approximately 0.02% of a sample with about 700,000 clones, 13% of them seen once.

The specimen sequenced was naive CD4+ T cells from blood. This sequence originates from a man younger than 35 with type 1 diabetes. This sequence joins TRBV2 and TRBJ2-1, with 8 bases fitting TRBD1. CDR3 protein: CASSWTGYNEQFF. The CDR3, as DNA: TGTGCCAGCAGCTGGACAGGGTACAATGAGCAGTTCTTC.